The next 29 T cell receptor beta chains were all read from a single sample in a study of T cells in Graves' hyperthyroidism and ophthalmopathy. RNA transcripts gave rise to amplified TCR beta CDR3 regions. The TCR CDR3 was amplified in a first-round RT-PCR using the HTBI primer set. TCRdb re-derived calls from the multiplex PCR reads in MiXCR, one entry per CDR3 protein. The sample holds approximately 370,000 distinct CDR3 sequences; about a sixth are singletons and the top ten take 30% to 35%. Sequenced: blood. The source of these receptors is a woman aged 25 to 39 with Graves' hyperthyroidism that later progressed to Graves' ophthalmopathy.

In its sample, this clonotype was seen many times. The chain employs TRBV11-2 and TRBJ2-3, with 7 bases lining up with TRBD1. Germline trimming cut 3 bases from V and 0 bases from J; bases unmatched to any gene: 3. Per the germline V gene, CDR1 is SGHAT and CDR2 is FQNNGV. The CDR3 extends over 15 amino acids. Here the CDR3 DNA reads TGTGCCAGCAGCTTGGGACAGTCTAGCACAGATACGCAGTATTTT. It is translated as CASSLGQSSTDTQYF.

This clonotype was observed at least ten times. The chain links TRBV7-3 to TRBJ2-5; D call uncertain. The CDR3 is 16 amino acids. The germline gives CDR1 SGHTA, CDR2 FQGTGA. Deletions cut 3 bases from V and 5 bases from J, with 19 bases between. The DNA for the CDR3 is TGTGCCAGCAGCTTTTCCGTCGGCCCTCACGAGGAGACCCAGTACTTC. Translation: CASSFSVGPHEETQYF.

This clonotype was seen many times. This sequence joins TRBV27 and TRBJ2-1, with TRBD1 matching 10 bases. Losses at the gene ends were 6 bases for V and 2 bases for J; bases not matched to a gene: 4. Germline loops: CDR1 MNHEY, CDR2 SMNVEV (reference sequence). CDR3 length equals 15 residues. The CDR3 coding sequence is TGTGCCAGCAGCACCGGGACAGGGGCCTACAATGAGCAGTTCTTC. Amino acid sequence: CASSTGTGAYNEQFF.

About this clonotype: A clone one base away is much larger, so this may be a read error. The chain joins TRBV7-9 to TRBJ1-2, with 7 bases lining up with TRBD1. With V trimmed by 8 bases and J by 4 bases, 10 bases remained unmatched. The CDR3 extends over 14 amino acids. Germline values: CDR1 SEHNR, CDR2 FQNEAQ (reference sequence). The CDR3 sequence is CASHGDSDLYGYTF. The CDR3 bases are TGTGCCAGCCACGGGGACAGTGATCTCTATGGCTACACCTTC.

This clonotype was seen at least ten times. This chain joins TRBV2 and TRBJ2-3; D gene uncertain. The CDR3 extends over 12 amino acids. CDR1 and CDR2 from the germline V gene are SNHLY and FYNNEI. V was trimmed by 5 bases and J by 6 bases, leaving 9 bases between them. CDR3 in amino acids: CASSPFRDTQYF. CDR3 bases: TGTGCCAGCAGTCCGTTTCGGGATACGCAGTATTTT.

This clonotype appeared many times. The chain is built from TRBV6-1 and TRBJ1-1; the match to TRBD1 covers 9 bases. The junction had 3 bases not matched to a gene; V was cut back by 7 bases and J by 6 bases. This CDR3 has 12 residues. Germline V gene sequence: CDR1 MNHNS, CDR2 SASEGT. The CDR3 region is CASNRQGAEAFF. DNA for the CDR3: TGTGCCAGCAACAGACAGGGGGCTGAAGCTTTCTTT.

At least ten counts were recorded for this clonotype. The CDR3 region is CASSRTGLNSPLHF. The DNA of the CDR3 is TGTGCCAGCAGTCGGACAGGATTGAATTCACCCCTCCACTTT. The chain is built from TRBV6-1 and TRBJ1-6; the match to TRBD1 covers 7 bases. Germline-derived CDR1 and CDR2 are MNHNS and SASEGT. The CDR3 is 14 amino acids. V was pared by 5 bases and J by 7 bases, with 5 bases of the junction left unmatched.

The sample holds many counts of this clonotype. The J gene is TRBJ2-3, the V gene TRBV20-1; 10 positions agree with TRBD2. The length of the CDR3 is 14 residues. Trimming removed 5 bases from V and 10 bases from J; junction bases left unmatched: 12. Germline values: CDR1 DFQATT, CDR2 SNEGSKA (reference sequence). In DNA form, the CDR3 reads TGCAGTGCTCCCGAATCGACTACTAGCGGGGCGCAGTATTTT. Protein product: CSAPESTTSGAQYF.

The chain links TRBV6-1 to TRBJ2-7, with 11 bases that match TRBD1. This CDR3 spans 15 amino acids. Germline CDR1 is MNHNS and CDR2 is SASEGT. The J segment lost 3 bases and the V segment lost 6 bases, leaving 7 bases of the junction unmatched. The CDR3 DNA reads TGTGCCAGCAGCATGGGACAGGGGGTATTCTACGAGCAGTACTTC. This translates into CASSMGQGVFYEQYF.

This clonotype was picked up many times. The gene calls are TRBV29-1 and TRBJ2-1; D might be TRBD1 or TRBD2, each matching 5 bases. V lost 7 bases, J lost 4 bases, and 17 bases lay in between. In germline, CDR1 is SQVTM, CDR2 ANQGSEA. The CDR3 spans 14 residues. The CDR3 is CSASGGETYNEQFF. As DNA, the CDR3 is TGCAGCGCCAGTGGGGGTGAAACGTACAATGAGCAGTTCTTC.

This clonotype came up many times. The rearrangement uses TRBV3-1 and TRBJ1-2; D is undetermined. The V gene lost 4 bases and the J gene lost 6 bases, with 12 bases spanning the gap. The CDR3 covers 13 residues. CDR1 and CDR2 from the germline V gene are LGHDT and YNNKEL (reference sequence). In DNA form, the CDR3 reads TGTGCCAGCAGCCCGTACGGTGGGGATGGCTACACCTTC. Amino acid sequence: CASSPYGGDGYTF. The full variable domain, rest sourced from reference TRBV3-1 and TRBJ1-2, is DTAVSQTPKYLVTQMGNDKSIKCEQNLGHDTMYWYKQDSKKFLKIMFSYNNKELIINETVPNRFSPKSPDKAHLNLHINSLELGDSAVYFCASSPYGGDGYTFGSGTRLTVV.

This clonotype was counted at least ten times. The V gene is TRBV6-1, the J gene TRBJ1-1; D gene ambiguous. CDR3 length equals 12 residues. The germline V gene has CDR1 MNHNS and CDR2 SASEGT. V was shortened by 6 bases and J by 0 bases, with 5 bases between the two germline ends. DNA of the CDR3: TGTGCCAGCAGCACAATGAACACTGAAGCTTTCTTT. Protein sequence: CASSTMNTEAFF.

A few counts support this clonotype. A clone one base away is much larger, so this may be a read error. CDR3 sequence (DNA): TGTGCCAGCAGTTACGGTCTGGGGGGGAACACTGAAGCTTTCTTT. Translated: CASSYGLGGNTEAFF. The V gene is TRBV28, the J gene TRBJ1-1; D is perhaps TRBD1 (5 bases). CDR1 and CDR2 from the germline V gene are MDHEN and SYDVKM. Trimming cost V 4 bases and J 1 base, with 13 bases left between them. The CDR3 covers 15 residues.

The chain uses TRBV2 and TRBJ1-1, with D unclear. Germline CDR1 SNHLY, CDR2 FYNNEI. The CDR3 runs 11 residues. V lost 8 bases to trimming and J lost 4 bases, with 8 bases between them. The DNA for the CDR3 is TGTGCCAGCCTCAGAGCCACTGAAGCTTTCTTT. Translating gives CASLRATEAFF.

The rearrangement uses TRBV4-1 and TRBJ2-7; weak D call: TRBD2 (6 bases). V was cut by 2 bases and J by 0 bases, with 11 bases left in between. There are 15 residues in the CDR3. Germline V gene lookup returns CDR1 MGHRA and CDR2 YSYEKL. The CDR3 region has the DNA TGCGCCAGCAGCCAAAGGGCGGGGTCCTCCTACGAGCAGTACTTC. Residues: CASSQRAGSSYEQYF.

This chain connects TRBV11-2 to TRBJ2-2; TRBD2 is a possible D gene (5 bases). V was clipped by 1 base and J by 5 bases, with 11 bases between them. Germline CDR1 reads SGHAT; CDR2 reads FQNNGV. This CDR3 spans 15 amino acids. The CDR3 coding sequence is TGTGCCAGCAGCTTAGTCCAGCGGTCGACCGGGGAGCTGTTTTTT. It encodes CASSLVQRSTGELFF.

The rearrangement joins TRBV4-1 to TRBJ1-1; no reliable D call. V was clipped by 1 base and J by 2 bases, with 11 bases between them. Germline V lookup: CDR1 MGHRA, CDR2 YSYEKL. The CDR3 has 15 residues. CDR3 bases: TGCGCCAGCAGCCAAGGCCGGGGATCTAACACTGAAGCTTTCTTT. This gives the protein CASSQGRGSNTEAFF.

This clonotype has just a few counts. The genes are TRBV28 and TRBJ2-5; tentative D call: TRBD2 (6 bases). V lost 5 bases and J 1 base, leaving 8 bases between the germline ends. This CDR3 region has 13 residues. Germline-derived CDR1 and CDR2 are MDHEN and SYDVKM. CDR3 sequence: CASSRGFQETQYF. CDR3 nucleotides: TGTGCCAGCAGTCGGGGGTTCCAAGAGACCCAGTACTTC.

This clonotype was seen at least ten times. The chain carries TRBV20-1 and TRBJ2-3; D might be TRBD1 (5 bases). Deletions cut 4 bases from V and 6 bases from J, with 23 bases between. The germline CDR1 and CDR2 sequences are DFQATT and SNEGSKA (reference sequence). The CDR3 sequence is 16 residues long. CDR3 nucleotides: TGCAGTGCTAAGGGTTGGGGCAGCTATACGCCCGATACGCAGTATTTT. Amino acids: CSAKGWGSYTPDTQYF.

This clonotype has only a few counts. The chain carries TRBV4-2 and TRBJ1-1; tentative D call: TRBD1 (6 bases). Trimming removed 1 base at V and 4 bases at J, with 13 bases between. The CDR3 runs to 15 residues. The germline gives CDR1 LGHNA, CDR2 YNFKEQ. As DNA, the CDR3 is TGTGCCAGCAGCCAAGGGGGGCTGATGGGCACTGAAGCTTTCTTT. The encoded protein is CASSQGGLMGTEAFF.

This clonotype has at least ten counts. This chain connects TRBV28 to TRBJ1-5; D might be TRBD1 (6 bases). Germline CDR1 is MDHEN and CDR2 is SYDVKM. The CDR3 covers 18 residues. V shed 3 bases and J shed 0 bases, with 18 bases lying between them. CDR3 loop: CASSFPTLTGNSNQPQHF. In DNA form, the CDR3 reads TGTGCCAGCAGTTTCCCGACTTTAACAGGGAATAGCAATCAGCCCCAGCATTTT.

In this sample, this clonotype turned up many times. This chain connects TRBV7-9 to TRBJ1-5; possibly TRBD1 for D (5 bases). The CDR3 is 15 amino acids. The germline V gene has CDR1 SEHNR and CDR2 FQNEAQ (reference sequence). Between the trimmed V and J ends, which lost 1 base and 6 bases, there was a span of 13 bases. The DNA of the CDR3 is TGTGCCAGCAGCTTAGAAGCAGGGTCCGGTCAGCCCCAGCATTTT. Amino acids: CASSLEAGSGQPQHF.

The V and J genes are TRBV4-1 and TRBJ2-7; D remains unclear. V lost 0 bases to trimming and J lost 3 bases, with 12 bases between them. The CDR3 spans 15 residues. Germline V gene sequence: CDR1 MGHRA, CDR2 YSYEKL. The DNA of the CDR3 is TGCGCCAGCAGCCAAGATACGCCCAGGCTCTACGAGCAGTACTTC. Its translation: CASSQDTPRLYEQYF.

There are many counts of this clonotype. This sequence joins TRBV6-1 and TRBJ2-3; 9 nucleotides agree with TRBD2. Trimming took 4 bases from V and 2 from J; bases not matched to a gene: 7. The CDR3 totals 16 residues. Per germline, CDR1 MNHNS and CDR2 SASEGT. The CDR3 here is CASSGFLAGDTDTQYF. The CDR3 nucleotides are TGTGCCAGCAGTGGGTTCTTAGCGGGAGACACAGATACGCAGTATTTT.

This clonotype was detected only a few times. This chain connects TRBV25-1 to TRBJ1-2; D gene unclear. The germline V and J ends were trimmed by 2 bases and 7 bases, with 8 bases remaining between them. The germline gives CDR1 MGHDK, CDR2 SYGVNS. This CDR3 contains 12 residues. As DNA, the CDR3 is TGTGCCAGCAGTGAAGGGCTGCTTGGCTACACCTTC. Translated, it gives CASSEGLLGYTF.

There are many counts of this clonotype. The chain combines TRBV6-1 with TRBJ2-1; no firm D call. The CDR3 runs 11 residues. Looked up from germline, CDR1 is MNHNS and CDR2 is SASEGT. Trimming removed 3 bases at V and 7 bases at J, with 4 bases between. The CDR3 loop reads CASSDSNEQFF. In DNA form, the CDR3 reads TGTGCCAGCAGTGACAGTAATGAGCAGTTCTTC.

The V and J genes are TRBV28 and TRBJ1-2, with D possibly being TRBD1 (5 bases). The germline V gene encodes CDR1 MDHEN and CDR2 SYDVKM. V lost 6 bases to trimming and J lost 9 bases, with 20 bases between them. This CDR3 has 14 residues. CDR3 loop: CASRQPTVLWSYTF. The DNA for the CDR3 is TGTGCCAGCAGGCAACCGACAGTACTATGGAGCTACACCTTC.

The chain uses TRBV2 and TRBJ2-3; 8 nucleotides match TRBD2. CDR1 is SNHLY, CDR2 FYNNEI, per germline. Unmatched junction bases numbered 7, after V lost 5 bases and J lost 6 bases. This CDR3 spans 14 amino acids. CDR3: CASSPTAGVDTQYF. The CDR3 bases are TGTGCCAGCAGTCCCACAGCGGGGGTGGATACGCAGTATTTT.

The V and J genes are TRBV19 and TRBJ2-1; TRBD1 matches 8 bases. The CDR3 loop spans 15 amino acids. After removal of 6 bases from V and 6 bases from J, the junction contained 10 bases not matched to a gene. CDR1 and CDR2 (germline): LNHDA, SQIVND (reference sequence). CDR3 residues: CASRKGTGYRNEQFF. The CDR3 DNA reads TGTGCCAGTAGAAAAGGGACAGGCTACCGCAATGAGCAGTTCTTC.